The T cell receptor (beta chain) described here comes from a study of blood T cell repertoires in COVID-19. Germline CDR1 WSHSY, CDR2 SAAADI. The CDR3 is 13 amino acids. V lost 9 bases and J lost 0, with 11 bases in between. As processed by the authors: Amplifying reference gene primers gave estimates of nucleated cell counts. Method: immunoSEQ multiplex PCR; TCRdb's copy keeps in-frame clones and lacks some. V, J and clone size are taken as reported in that table, and D and trimming were inferred from the DNA itself. The data hold over 350,000 clones, with roughly 88% observed a single time. The specimen was PBMCs or T cells enriched from blood (not recorded which). This chain links TRBV10-2 with TRBJ1-1; the D gene is possibly TRBD1 (5 bases). This sequence was found in a woman younger than 45 with acute COVID-19. The CDR3 reads CASVGGLNTEAFF. DNA for the CDR3: TGCGCCAGTGTGGGGGGACTGAACACTGAAGCTTTCTTT.